These 10 T cell receptor beta chains originate from one sample sequenced in a study of T cell responses to AZD1222 COVID-19 vaccine. Method: immunoSEQ multiplex PCR; TCRdb's copy keeps in-frame clones and lacks some. The table includes over 150,000 clones, 80% to 90% detected once. This material consisted of peripheral blood, taken on day 0 of AZD1222 vaccination. The receptors come from an adult in good health.

V usage is TRBV6-2 or TRBV6-3 and J usage is TRBJ2-7; 7 positions agree with TRBD1. CDR1 is MNHEY and CDR2 is SVGEGT in the germline V gene. J gave up 3 bases and V 5 bases, and 7 bases lay outside the gene matches. The CDR3 is 14 residues long. The CDR3 loop reads CASSTRQGSYEQYF. DNA for the CDR3: TGTGCCAGCAGTACGAGACAGGGTAGCTACGAGCAGTACTTC.

V usage is TRBV7-2 and J usage is TRBJ2-7; D is tentatively TRBD1 or TRBD2 (6 bases each). V dropped 1 base and J dropped 0 bases, with 16 bases sitting between them. Per germline, CDR1 SGHTA and CDR2 FQGNSA. This CDR3 has 17 amino acids. CDR3 protein: CASSLVGGSESSYEQYF. The CDR3 nucleotides read TGTGCCAGCAGCTTAGTAGGGGGGTCGGAAAGCTCCTACGAGCAGTACTTC.

With regard to this clone: Other DNA sequences in this sample translate to the same CDR3. The chain joins TRBV6-1 to TRBJ1-5; perhaps TRBD1 as D (5 bases). V lost 2 bases to trimming and J lost 4 bases, with 6 bases between them. CDR3 length: 13 amino acids. Germline V gene data show CDR1 as MNHNS and CDR2 as SASEGT. DNA for the CDR3: TGTGCCAGCAGTGAACAGGGTAATCAGCCCCAGCATTTT. Encoded protein: CASSEQGNQPQHF.

The gene calls are TRBV11-2 and TRBJ1-5; no definite D call. Germline CDR1 and CDR2: SGHAT and FQNNGV. Trimming took 3 bases from V and 3 from J, leaving 12 bases between them. The CDR3 runs to 15 residues. The chain's CDR3 is CASSLTADFNQPQHF. DNA for the CDR3: TGTGCCAGCAGCTTGACGGCAGATTTCAATCAGCCCCAGCATTTT.

V is TRBV10-3 and J is TRBJ2-2, with D tentatively TRBD1 (6 bases). The length of the CDR3 is 14 residues. Germline V gives CDR1 ENHRY, CDR2 SYGVKD. V dropped 10 bases and J dropped 7 bases, with 19 bases sitting between them. CDR3 nucleotides: TGTGCCACCCAGCGCCCAGGGGCGGGCGGGGAGCTGTTTTTT. Translating it yields CATQRPGAGGELFF.

The chain employs TRBV7-9 and TRBJ1-5, with 7 nucleotides matching TRBD1. CDR1 is SEHNR, CDR2 FQNEAQ, per germline (reference sequence). Losses at the gene ends were 4 bases for V and 0 bases for J; bases not matched to a gene: 3. The CDR3 totals 15 residues. The CDR3 coding sequence is TGTGCCAGCAGCTGGGACAGAACTAGCAATCAGCCCCAGCATTTT. As protein: CASSWDRTSNQPQHF.

The chain recombines TRBV28 with TRBJ1-6; D unclear. The CDR3 has 18 amino acids. The V end lost 5 bases, the J end lost 7 bases, and 24 bases lay between the germline ends. The germline V gene encodes CDR1 MDHEN and CDR2 SYDVKM. The CDR3 here is CASSQRRALAVPNSPLHF. DNA for the CDR3: TGTGCCAGCAGTCAGAGAAGGGCGTTGGCGGTGCCAAATTCACCCCTCCACTTT.

The chain couples TRBV6-6 to TRBJ1-5; D not certain. The CDR3 has 12 amino acids. Germline V gene data show CDR1 as MNHNY and CDR2 as SVGAGI (reference sequence). The V and J ends lost 6 bases and 8 bases respectively, with 11 bases between them. In nucleotides, the CDR3 is TGTGCCAGCAGCCCAGGAGGAAAGCCCCAGCATTTT. Translated, it gives CASSPGGKPQHF.

The chain links TRBV18 to TRBJ1-2, with D unclear. Looked up from germline, CDR1 is KGHSH and CDR2 is LQKENI. The CDR3 has 16 amino acids. Trimming took off 3 bases at V and 3 bases at J, with 17 bases between the two ends. The CDR3 loop reads CASSPFGLNGDYGYTF. The CDR3 DNA reads TGTGCCAGCTCACCCTTCGGACTTAACGGGGACTATGGCTACACCTTC.

This sequence joins TRBV6-5 and TRBJ1-2; 9 bases fit TRBD1. Germline CDR1 and CDR2: MNHEY and SVGAGI. Trimming at V came to 6 bases and at J to 2 bases, leaving 1 base not matched to a gene. The CDR3 is 13 amino acids. The DNA for the CDR3 is TGTGCCAGCAGACAGGGGGCGAACTATGGCTACACCTTC. Protein product: CASRQGANYGYTF.